These 14 T cell receptor beta chains were all obtained from the same sample, sequenced in a study of cytomegalovirus exposure and HLA in healthy donors. Primers for the PCR totalled 60 Vbeta and 13 Jbeta. The protocol was immunoSEQ multiplex PCR, while the TCRdb copy is restricted to in-frame clones and leaves out a portion. The table includes about 120,000 clones, about 75% detected once. The specimen sequenced was PBMCs. The receptors originated from a man between 60 and 75 years old in good health and CMV-seropositive.

DNA for the CDR3: TGTGCCAGCGGTCGGGATTACACTGAAGCTTTCTTT. Encoded protein: CASGRDYTEAFF. The chain employs TRBV7-2 and TRBJ1-1; D is unclear. The V gene lost 8 bases and the J gene lost 3 bases, with 10 bases spanning the gap. The CDR3 runs 12 residues. Germline-derived CDR1 and CDR2 are SGHTA and FQGNSA.

J is TRBJ1-3 and V is TRBV2; maybe TRBD1 (5 bases). V was cut by 5 bases and J by 4 bases, with 12 bases left in between. The CDR3 contains 14 residues. The germline V gene encodes CDR1 SNHLY and CDR2 FYNNEI. The CDR3 DNA reads TGTGCCAGCAGTTTCCGGGACTGGGGAAACACCATATATTTT. It yields the protein CASSFRDWGNTIYF.

The CDR3 protein is CASKEREGLVGELFF. The CDR3 DNA reads TGTGCCAGCAAAGAGCGGGAGGGCCTGGTCGGGGAGCTGTTTTTT. V and J are TRBV9 and TRBJ2-2; TRBD2 aligns across 10 bases. The CDR3 covers 15 residues. V gave up 6 bases and J gave up 7 bases; unmatched junction bases: 9. Per germline, CDR1 SGDLS and CDR2 YYNGEE.

This clone was recorded a few times. The J gene is TRBJ1-2, the V gene TRBV27; 7 bases are a match to TRBD1. V lost 0 bases, J lost 8 bases, and 3 bases stayed unmatched. Germline CDR1 reads MNHEY; CDR2 reads SMNVEV (reference sequence). The CDR3 has 13 amino acids. CDR3 sequence reads: CASSLSGGWGYTF. In nucleotides, the CDR3 is TGTGCCAGCAGTTTATCAGGGGGCTGGGGCTACACCTTC.

The chain combines TRBV2 with TRBJ1-1, with D perhaps matching TRBD1 (6 bases). The germline V and J ends were trimmed by 5 bases and 3 bases, with 16 bases remaining between them. Germline values: CDR1 SNHLY, CDR2 FYNNEI. The length of the CDR3 is 15 residues. Here the CDR3 reads CASSYQQGKDTEAFF. The CDR3 nucleotides are TGTGCCAGCAGTTACCAACAGGGTAAGGACACTGAAGCTTTCTTT.

The chain links TRBV13 to TRBJ2-3, with D possibly being TRBD2 (5 bases). Trimming left V 5 bases short and J 4 bases short, with 19 bases between. CDR3 length equals 16 residues. CDR1 is PRHDT, CDR2 FYEKMQ, per germline (reference sequence). The CDR3 is CASSTWARGNADTQYF. DNA of the CDR3: TGTGCCAGCAGCACTTGGGCCCGGGGAAACGCAGATACGCAGTATTTT.

The V call is TRBV30, the J call TRBJ2-7, with TRBD1 as a possible D gene (5 bases). The germline V and J ends were trimmed by 0 bases and 5 bases, with 5 bases remaining between them. The CDR3 runs 11 residues. Germline CDR1 GTSNPN, CDR2 SVGIG (reference sequence). CDR3 sequence (DNA): TGTGCCTGGAGTGTCAGGGACGAGCAGTACTTC. Protein product: CAWSVRDEQYF. Drawing the rest from reference TRBV30 and TRBJ2-7, the complete variable domain is SQTIHQWPATLVQPVGSPLSLECTVEGTSNPNLYWYRQAAGRGLQLLFYSVGIGQISSEVPQNLSASRPQDRQFILSSKKLLLSDSGFYLCAWSVRDEQYFGPGTRLTVT.

V is TRBV7-3 and J is TRBJ2-2; 10 bases fit TRBD2. This CDR3 region has 18 residues. Germline CDR1 SGHTA, CDR2 FQGTGA. The V gene end was trimmed by 2 bases and the J gene end by 2 bases; junction bases not matched to a gene: 8. The DNA of the CDR3 is TGTGCCAGCAGCTTAGACTCTAGCGGGGGCCAAAACACCGGGGAGCTGTTTTTT. This gives the protein CASSLDSSGGQNTGELFF.

Turning to this clone: Other nucleotide sequences in the sample specify the same CDR3. This rearrangement joins TRBV11-2 to TRBJ1-1; TRBD1 agrees at 8 bases. The germline CDR1 and CDR2 sequences are SGHAT and FQNNGV. V shed 5 bases, J shed 10 bases, and the junction held 6 bases outside the gene matches. There are 12 residues in the CDR3. DNA of the CDR3: TGTGCCAGCAGCCCGCCCGGGACAGGAGCTTTCTTT. It translates to CASSPPGTGAFF.

J is TRBJ1-6 and V is TRBV5-6, with D unresolved. The CDR3 length is 13 residues. CDR1 is SGHDT and CDR2 is YYEEEE in the germline V gene. Trimming stripped 2 bases from V and 7 bases from J, with 7 bases between. The CDR3 protein is CASSLRRNSPLHF. In nucleotides, the CDR3 is TGTGCCAGCAGCTTACGGAGGAATTCACCCCTCCACTTT.

V gene TRBV5-5 combines with J gene TRBJ1-5, with a weak D call TRBD1 (5 bases). V lost 2 bases, J lost 3 bases, and 12 bases lay in between. Germline lookup yields CDR1 SGHKS and CDR2 YYEKEE (reference sequence). The CDR3 spans 15 residues. The CDR3 DNA is TGTGCCAGCAGCTTTTCTGGGGGGAACAATCAGCCCCAGCATTTT. This codes for CASSFSGGNNQPQHF.

This sequence joins TRBV6-4 and TRBJ2-3; TRBD1 aligns across 8 bases. The ends lost 4 bases at V and 0 bases at J; junction bases unmatched: 3. CDR3 size: 15 residues. The germline CDR1 and CDR2 sequences are MRHNA and SNTAGT. The CDR3 nucleotides are TGTGCCAGCAGTGCCGGACAGGGTAGCACAGATACGCAGTATTTT. This sequence encodes CASSAGQGSTDTQYF.

The chain couples TRBV5-4 to TRBJ2-7, with D perhaps matching TRBD2 (6 bases). The germline V and J ends were trimmed by 5 bases and 0 bases, with 15 bases remaining between them. CDR3 length: 15 amino acids. Germline CDR1 and CDR2: SGHNT and YYREEE (reference sequence). This CDR3 reads CASRRLAETSYEQYF. The CDR3 nucleotides are TGTGCCAGCAGACGTTTAGCGGAGACCTCCTACGAGCAGTACTTC.

V gene TRBV4-1 combines with J gene TRBJ1-3; TRBD1 might be the D (5 bases). The germline gives CDR1 MGHRA, CDR2 YSYEKL. Trimming stripped 1 base from V and 9 bases from J, with 19 bases between. The CDR3 runs 16 residues. The CDR3 spells CASSQGSGGVGGTIYF. For the CDR3, the DNA is TGCGCCAGCAGCCAAGGGTCTGGGGGGGTAGGAGGCACCATATATTTT.